This record looks at one T cell receptor (beta chain) sequence and its context. Its antigen is as yet unknown. Germline values: CDR1 SQVTM, CDR2 ANQGSEA. The V segment lost 2 bases and the J segment 7 bases; nucleotides outside the gene matches: 6. The CDR3 runs to 14 residues. The sample is drawn from a study of CD8 T cells in Susac syndrome. Study findings and constraints: The study recognized that its TCR sequencing and HLA analysis covered a relatively small number of individuals. The CD4+ T cell repertoires of Susac syndrome were found to show no clonal expansion.

cDNA came from roughly 0.47 to 1 ug RNA primed by random hexamers. Multiplex PCR with immunoSEQ amplified the TCR beta CDR3 across 54 Vbeta and 13 Jbeta. TCRdb ran MiXCR on the immunoSEQ multiplex PCR reads and lists one entry per CDR3 protein. Counted here are about 120,000 distinct CDR3 sequences, nearly 96% occurring once; the ten biggest clones make up roughly 0.14%. The chain joins TRBV29-1 to TRBJ1-1, with 11 positions matching TRBD1. This clonotype was obtained from a human donor with Susac syndrome. The sequenced sample was CD4+ T cells from PBMCs. CDR3: CSVEPGTGGSEAFF. The CDR3 DNA reads TGCAGCGTTGAACCCGGGACAGGGGGAAGTGAAGCTTTCTTT.